The entry that follows covers one T cell receptor beta chain sequence. Its cognate antigen has yet to be identified. No much larger clonotype is one base removed from it; base qualities were not supplied. This entry comes from a study of cytomegalovirus exposure and HLA in healthy donors listed by TCRdb under 2017. For the study in its entirety: The 666 repertoires of the first cohort and the 95 to 150 validation repertoires were produced on the same platform, according to a later analysis. The study was designed to test whether signatures of past pathogen exposure could be identified by cataloging public T cell receptors. Besides the first cohort of 550 to 750 subjects, a separate validation cohort made up of 120 different subjects was used. The study combined high-throughput TCR immunosequencing, statistical association of individual TCRs with disease status, and machine learning to predict cytomegalovirus infection status.

Beyond this particular receptor, the publication reports: Three of the identified cytomegalovirus-associated TCR beta chains were confirmed in vitro to be specific for cytomegalovirus antigens. The classifier was reported to diagnose cytomegalovirus status with high specificity and sensitivity in both the original and validation cohorts. A later analysis found that TCRs clustered in the first cohort also tended to co-occur in the roughly 120 validation repertoires, with approximately 95% of cluster scores above 0. Most TCR sequences were observed very rarely across donors, whereas some public TCRs were present in many individuals. The authors suggested that the approach could potentially be generalized to other disease states and immunological phenotypes. All 120 or so repertoires were used to score co-occurrence in the validation cohort in a later analysis, because that analysis had no HLA typing for the cohort. A total of roughly 160 TCR beta chains were listed by the study as associated with cytomegalovirus.

CDR1 and CDR2 (MNHNS, SASEGT) derive from the germline V gene. From the cysteine through the phenylalanine, the CDR3 covers 14 amino acids. Kept here is only the CDR3 DNA, which spans 42 bases and is read in frame from base 1. Cut back by 1 base and 4 bases, the V and J ends lie 8 bases apart. The library came from the immunoSEQ multiplex PCR assay. The authors' pipeline ran thus. A statistical classification framework was built for diagnosing cytomegalovirus status from the catalog of TCR beta chain sequences. TCRdb provides this immuneACCESS table in a form limited to in-frame rearrangements. Some clones are lacking; in checked studies, under half of them reflect an unresolved V gene, and why the rest are absent is not known. For V, J and clone size, that table is used; D and trimming come from the DNA. This sample holds 130,000 to 150,000 clones; 89% were observed only once. The ten most abundant clones make up 8% to 9.5% of the sample.

Separate from the approximately 670-subject first cohort, the validation cohort of over 90 subjects was the group to which the donors belonged. The rearranged chain carries TRBV6-1 and TRBJ1-5; there is no confident call for the D gene. The clonotype originates from a woman in her late teens or twenties in good health and CMV-seropositive. The specimen was PBMCs. This receptor has the CDR3 CASSEGQENQPQHF. The bases are TGTGCCAGCAGTGAAGGCCAGGAAAATCAGCCCCAGCATTTT.